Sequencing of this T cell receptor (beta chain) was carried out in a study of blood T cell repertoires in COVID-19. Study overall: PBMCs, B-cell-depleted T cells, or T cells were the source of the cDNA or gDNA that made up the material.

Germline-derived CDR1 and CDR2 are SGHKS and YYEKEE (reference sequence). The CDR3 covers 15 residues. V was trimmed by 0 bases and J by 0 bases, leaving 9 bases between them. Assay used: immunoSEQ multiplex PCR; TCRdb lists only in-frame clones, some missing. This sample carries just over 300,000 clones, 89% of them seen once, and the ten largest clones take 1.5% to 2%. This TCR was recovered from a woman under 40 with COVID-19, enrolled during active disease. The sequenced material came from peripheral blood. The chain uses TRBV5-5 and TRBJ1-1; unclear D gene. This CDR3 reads CASSLALALNTEAFF. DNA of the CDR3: TGTGCCAGCAGCTTGGCCCTAGCCCTGAACACTGAAGCTTTCTTT.